The next 2 T cell receptor beta chains were all read from a single sample in a study of metastatic and nonmetastatic thyroid tumors. TCRdb reassembled clones from the PCR reads with MiXCR. The sample has about 40,000 clones; less than 20% are singletons. Thyroid surgery was performed in patients who had received no treatment beforehand. Material: blood. These receptors came from a female donor with papillary thyroid cancer or a benign thyroid nodule (not recorded which). Some clones in this sample may be carry-over from other donors' samples.

This clone was observed many times. V usage is TRBV28 and J usage is TRBJ2-7, with 7 bases lining up with TRBD1. The CDR3 is made up of 14 amino acids. With V trimmed by 6 bases and J by 0 bases, 5 bases remained unmatched. Germline V gene sequence: CDR1 MDHEN, CDR2 SYDVKM. In nucleotides, the CDR3 is TGTGCCAGCAGCCGACAGGGAATCTCCTACGAGCAGTACTTC. Amino acid sequence: CASSRQGISYEQYF. The variable domain in full, with the rest retrieved from reference TRBV28 and TRBJ2-7, is DVKVTQSSRYLVKRTGEKVFLECVQDMDHENMFWYRQDPGLGLRLIYFSYDVKMKEKGDIPEGYSVSREKKERFSLILESASTNQTSMYLCASSRQGISYEQYFGPGTRLTVT.

This clone occurred many times. The chain recombines TRBV19 with TRBJ2-7; tentatively, D is TRBD1 or TRBD2 (6 bases each). The CDR3 covers 15 residues. Germline CDR1 LNHDA, CDR2 SQIVND (reference sequence). The V and J ends lost 3 bases and 2 bases respectively, with 14 bases between them. The DNA for the CDR3 is TGTGCCAGTAGTATCTCCGGAGGGACAACCTACGAGCAGTACTTC. Its protein product is CASSISGGTTYEQYF.